The sequence of this T cell receptor (beta chain) was determined in a study of blood T cells in healthy people across ages (dated by TCRdb to between 2014 and 2017). Regarding the complete study: Template switching captured roughly one uniquely barcoded TCR beta cDNA molecule per two T cells in model experiments. To avoid experimental bias, donors of different ages were randomly spread across the sequencing lanes. Age-related changes in TCR beta repertoire diversity were measured in the study by deep sequencing normalized with unique cDNA molecular identifiers. The donors were split into four age groups: young (average about 15 years), middle-aged (around 37), aged (more than 55) and long-lived (roughly 88). The study analyzed two additional independent replicas of 1 million unique cDNA reads from the same blood draw for two donors, one aged 18 to 30 and one aged 80 or older. What the study reported, not specific to this receptor: Compared with the aged group, the long-lived group had more naive CD4+ T cells, fewer expanded clones and increased TCR diversity, suggesting age selection. Observed TCR beta diversity correlated strongly with the percentage of naive T cells measured by flow cytometry. The CMV infection status of donors was not known, potentially confounding age-related changes in expanded clonotypes. As age increased, observed TCR beta diversity per million T cells dropped in a roughly linear way, and a significant reduction was already evident by age 40. Total diversity estimates from one million sequenced T cells were considered lower bounds and underestimates. Since profiling was done on bulk unsorted PBMCs, naive and antigen-experienced compartments could not be conclusively compared.

The roughly 38 donors, aged 6 to 90 years, were systemically healthy Caucasian individuals from Russia. Each donor gave ten milliliters of peripheral blood, drawn into EDTA-treated Vacutainer tubes. Ficoll-Paque density-gradient centrifugation was used to isolate PBMCs, with at least 7 million per sample. Total RNA, at least 6 micrograms per sample, was extracted from PBMCs with Trizol reagent. The percentages of naive CD45RAhigh/CD27high T cells were determined by flow cytometry on a PBMC aliquot from every donor. The CDR3 starts with the cysteine, ends with the phenylalanine, and has 14 residues. Only the CDR3 DNA stays, 42 bases, in frame from base 1. Sequences SNHLY (CDR1) and FYNNEI (CDR2) are obtained from the germline V gene. The trim is 10 bases for V and 7 bases for J, with a gap of 19 bases between the germline ends. A remark on this clonotype: There is no known antigen for this receptor. The sample holds no much larger clone one base away, and base qualities are not on file.

The library was made by 5' RACE. TCRdb records Illumina HiSeq 2500 as the sequencer. A second roughly 7 to 12 cycle PCR used a sample-barcoded 5' primer and a J-beta primer mix. A template-switch 5' adaptor carrying 12 random nucleotides introduced a unique molecular identifier onto each TCR beta cDNA molecule. Each sample yielded at least 2.5 million CDR3-containing paired-end reads. First-strand cDNA was synthesized from all RNA with the Mint cDNA synthesis kit, primed by a TRBC-specific oligonucleotide. After uracil-DNA glycosylase treatment, a first 18-cycle PCR used universal primers M1SS and BC2_uni_R on all cDNA. In the paper's pipeline: Normalization of each sample was performed by random selection of 1 million high-quality reads, each carrying a distinct molecular identifier. Reads with shared molecular identifiers were discarded instead of being binned into consensus sequences. MiTCR, run with a Q25 quality threshold and the strictest error-elimination algorithm, handled CDR3 identification, clonotype clustering and error correction. A nonparametric unseen species model using Euler transformation provided a lower-bound estimate of total TCR beta diversity. TCRdb reanalyzed the raw reads on its own, using fastp at Q25 for trimming and MiXCR for clone calling, and kept in-frame beta chains. Each entry merges the rows of one CDR3 protein and shows their most common DNA and genes. The V and J calls and clone size come from TCRdb's table, not from the authors' own analysis. The table for this sample lists 850,000 to 1,000,000 distinct CDR3 sequences; approximately 49% of them were counted only once. The ten biggest clones cover 13% of the sample.

What was sequenced was blood. The TCR comes from a man aged 25-40 years in good health. The receptor chain draws on TRBV2 and TRBJ1-4; the D segment could be TRBD1, given 5 matching bases. The nucleotide sequence is given as TGTGCCACGGGGAAAGCAGGGTTGAGTGAAAAACTGTTTTTT. Translated, this is CATGKAGLSEKLFF.